The T cell receptor (beta chain) under discussion was sequenced for a study of blood T cell repertoires in COVID-19. Whole-study context: Sources were T cells, B-cell-depleted T cells, or PBMCs; the material itself was cDNA or gDNA.

This clone was counted a single time. This CDR3 spans 14 amino acids. The V and J ends lost 7 bases and 5 bases, in that order; junction bases with no gene match: 6. Germline-derived CDR1 and CDR2 are LGHNT and FRNRAP. Study processing details: Researchers report that nucleated cell counts were estimated from reference gene primer amplification. Measured with immunoSEQ multiplex PCR; TCRdb has only the in-frame clones, and not every one. The V and J calls and the clone size are those of that table, but D and trimming were determined from the DNA. Counted here are 170,000 or so clones, roughly 87% occurring once; the ten biggest clones make up over 7%. Residents of about two dozen US areas, aged roughly 18 to 89 years, made up the participants. Grouping used clinical history reported by participants in a survey and questionnaire.

The source material was PBMCs or T cells enriched from blood (not recorded which). This clonotype was obtained from a woman aged 45-65 years who had recovered from COVID-19. V and J are TRBV12-5 and TRBJ2-2; 8 bases agree with TRBD2. The CDR3 coding sequence is TGTGCTAGTGCCACTAGCGGTTGGACCGGGGAGCTGTTTTTT. Its protein is CASATSGWTGELFF.